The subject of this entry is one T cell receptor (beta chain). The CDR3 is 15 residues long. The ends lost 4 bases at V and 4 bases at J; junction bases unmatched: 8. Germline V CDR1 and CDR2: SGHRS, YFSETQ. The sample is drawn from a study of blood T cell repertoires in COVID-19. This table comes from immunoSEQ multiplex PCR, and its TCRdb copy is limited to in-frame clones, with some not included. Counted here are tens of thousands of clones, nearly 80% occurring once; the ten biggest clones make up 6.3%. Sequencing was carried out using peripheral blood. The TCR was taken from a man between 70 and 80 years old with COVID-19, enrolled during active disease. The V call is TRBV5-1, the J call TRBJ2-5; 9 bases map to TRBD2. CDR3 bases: TGCGCCAGCAGCCCGTATCAACTAGCGGGAGAGACCCAGTACTTC. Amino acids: CASSPYQLAGETQYF.